This TCR beta chain comes out of a study of CD8+ T cells in alopecia areata. At the level of the study: The tofacitinib course ran for 6 to 18 months and was followed by 6 months off drug. Overall study results and limits: Amid tofacitinib therapy, many expanded lesional clones stayed present in scalp and blood. Normal scalp had lower clonality than lesional scalp, with alopecia totalis/universalis lesions showing this most strongly. On tofacitinib, scalp clonality and expanded CD8+ clones among top 100 fell significantly.

Treatment reported: oral pan-JAK inhibitor, 5-10 mg twice daily. Looked up from germline, CDR1 is MGHRA and CDR2 is YSYEKL. V shed 1 base, J shed 5 bases, and the junction held 3 bases outside the gene matches. The CDR3 totals 14 residues. Following RNA extraction, reverse transcription yielded cDNA that acted as the sequencing template. Clones were sequenced by immunoSEQ multiplex PCR, and TCRdb holds only the in-frame ones, with some missing. The sample shows roughly 76,000 clones, approximately 28% of them seen only once. This clone has more than one count but fewer than ten. The antigen is not known.

The receptor's source is a human donor with alopecia areata. The chain recombines TRBV4-1 with TRBJ2-5; 8 bases fit TRBD1. The sample consisted of CD8+ T cells sorted from blood, taken at week 4, from a patient treated with tofacitinib. The CDR3: CASSQADRGETQYF. The CDR3 DNA is TGCGCCAGCAGCCAAGCCGACAGGGGCGAGACCCAGTACTTC.